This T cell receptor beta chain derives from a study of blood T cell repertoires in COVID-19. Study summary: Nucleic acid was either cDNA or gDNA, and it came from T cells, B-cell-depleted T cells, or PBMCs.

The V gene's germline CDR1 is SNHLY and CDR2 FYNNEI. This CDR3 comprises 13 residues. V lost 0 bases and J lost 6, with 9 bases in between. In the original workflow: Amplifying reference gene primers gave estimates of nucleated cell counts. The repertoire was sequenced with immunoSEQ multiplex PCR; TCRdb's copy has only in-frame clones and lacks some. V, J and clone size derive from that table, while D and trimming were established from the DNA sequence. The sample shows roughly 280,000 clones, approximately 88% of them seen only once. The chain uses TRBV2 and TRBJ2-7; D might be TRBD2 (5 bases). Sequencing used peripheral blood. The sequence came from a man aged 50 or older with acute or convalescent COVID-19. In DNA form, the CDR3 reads TGTGCCAGCAGTGAAGCAAGAGGGATCGAGCAGTACTTC. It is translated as CASSEARGIEQYF.